The T cell receptor beta chain described here comes from a study of blood T cell repertoires in COVID-19. Study-wide background: The United States, Italy and Spain provided the acute and convalescent COVID-19 samples. Sources were T cells, B-cell-depleted T cells, or PBMCs; the material itself was cDNA or gDNA.

Original processing notes: Amplified reference gene primers provided the basis for estimating nucleated cell counts. Clones were read by immunoSEQ multiplex PCR, and TCRdb kept only the in-frame ones, dropping some. That table gives V, J and clone size, and the DNA gave D and trimming. The table lists around 170,000 clones, around 74% of them singletons. V was shortened by 3 bases and J by 9 bases, with 14 bases between the two germline ends. Germline loops: CDR1 SGHTS, CDR2 YDEGEE. This CDR3 spans 13 amino acids. This TCR came from a woman aged 80 or over with acute or convalescent COVID-19. The sequencing sample was made of peripheral blood. The chain carries TRBV5-8 and TRBJ2-3; D not certain. The DNA for the CDR3 is TGTGCCAGCAGCTCCGGGTACTACATAACGCAGTATTTT. Translated, it gives CASSSGYYITQYF.